The 23 T cell receptor beta chains below were found in one sample sequenced in a study of shared clonotypes between healthy human individuals. Repertoires were generated with immunoSEQ multiplex PCR, while TCRdb's copy carries only in-frame clones and drops some. Of millions of clones in the sample, around 94% are singletons; the top ten hold 0.14%. Sequencing was carried out using naive CD4+ T cells sorted from blood. Subset: CD45RA+ positively selected. All receptors come from a man between 18 and 29 years old in good health.

The chain employs TRBV5-1 and TRBJ2-5, with D possibly matching TRBD1 (5 bases). The CDR3 has 14 residues. From germline, CDR1 is SGHRS and CDR2 YFSETQ. Trimming took off 2 bases at V and 5 bases at J, with 13 bases between the two ends. The CDR3 protein is CASSFAGPEETQYF. CDR3 bases: TGCGCCAGCAGCTTCGCAGGGCCGGAGGAGACCCAGTACTTC.

This chain links TRBV5-1 with TRBJ1-1; 8 bases agree with TRBD1. The junction had 9 bases not matched to a gene; V was cut back by 0 bases and J by 5 bases. This CDR3 is 16 amino acids long. Per germline, CDR1 SGHRS and CDR2 YFSETQ. The CDR3 reads CASSLASTGGRTEAFF. In DNA form, the CDR3 reads TGCGCCAGCAGCTTGGCTTCTACAGGGGGAAGGACTGAAGCTTTCTTT.

The J gene is TRBJ2-2, the V gene TRBV7-9; 7 bases map to TRBD1. Trimming cost V 3 bases and J 3 bases; bases outside gene matches: 7. Looked up from germline, CDR1 is SEHNR and CDR2 is FQNEAQ (reference sequence). The CDR3 contains 16 residues. The DNA for the CDR3 is TGTGCCAGCAGCTTTTTAGGGGACAGACACACCGGGGAGCTGTTTTTT. Amino acids: CASSFLGDRHTGELFF.

The genes are TRBV18 and TRBJ1-2; no clear D. V shed 0 bases and J shed 4 bases, with 12 bases lying between them. The V gene's germline CDR1 is KGHSH and CDR2 LQKENI. CDR3 size: 15 residues. CDR3 region: CASSPPISPGYGYTF. The CDR3 nucleotides are TGTGCCAGCTCACCACCGATATCGCCAGGCTATGGCTACACCTTC.

To note about this clone: The sample carries other DNA sequences with the same CDR3. The genes are TRBV30 and TRBJ1-2, with 9 bases identical to TRBD1. Looked up from germline, CDR1 is GTSNPN and CDR2 is SVGIG (reference sequence). The CDR3 has 13 amino acids. V trimming: 1 base; J trimming: 5 bases; junction bases outside the gene matches: 2. The CDR3 DNA reads TGTGCCTGGAGTGCCGGGACAGGGTATGGCTACACCTTC. This codes for CAWSAGTGYGYTF.

This sequence joins TRBV30 and TRBJ1-4; 7 bases match TRBD1. J gave up 7 bases and V 7 bases, and 9 bases lay outside the gene matches. CDR1 is GTSNPN and CDR2 is SVGIG in the germline V gene (reference sequence). This CDR3 spans 13 amino acids. The CDR3: CAYQTGPIEKLFF. As DNA, the CDR3 is TGTGCCTACCAGACAGGGCCCATTGAAAAACTGTTTTTT. Looking up the rest from reference TRBV30 and TRBJ1-4 gives the full variable domain: SQTIHQWPATLVQPVGSPLSLECTVEGTSNPNLYWYRQAAGRGLQLLFYSVGIGQISSEVPQNLSASRPQDRQFILSSKKLLLSDSGFYLCAYQTGPIEKLFFGSGTQLSVL.

The chain has TRBV29-1 and TRBJ1-1; no clear D gene. This CDR3 has 13 residues. Germline V CDR1 and CDR2: SQVTM, ANQGSEA. V was cut by 7 bases and J by 5 bases, with 17 bases left in between. CDR3 amino acids: CSAFGYSGTEAFF. CDR3 sequence (DNA): TGCAGCGCTTTCGGATACTCGGGGACTGAAGCTTTCTTT.

This chain links TRBV7-9 with TRBJ2-2; 7 bases align to TRBD1. Germline V gene lookup returns CDR1 SEHNR and CDR2 FQNEAQ (reference sequence). The CDR3 consists of 16 residues. V was clipped by 5 bases and J by 0 bases; unmatched bases: 6. DNA for the CDR3: TGTGCCAGCAGCGTCTCTCAGGGGGCGAACACCGGGGAGCTGTTTTTT. Translated, it gives CASSVSQGANTGELFF.

This chain connects TRBV7-2 to TRBJ2-3; D remains ambiguous. The length of the CDR3 is 11 residues. The V end lost 5 bases, the J end lost 6 bases, and 6 bases lay between the germline ends. Germline CDR1 is SGHTA and CDR2 is FQGNSA. In nucleotides, the CDR3 is TGTGCCAGCAGCCAAGAGGATACGCAGTATTTT. This sequence encodes CASSQEDTQYF.

The chain combines TRBV2 with TRBJ2-5, with TRBD2 identical over 9 bases. The trim removed 1 base at V and 2 bases at J, leaving 2 bases unmatched. Germline loops: CDR1 SNHLY, CDR2 FYNNEI. This CDR3 has 15 residues. CDR3 coding DNA: TGTGCCAGCAGTGAAGAGGGACTAGCACAAGAGACCCAGTACTTC. It yields the protein CASSEEGLAQETQYF. Variable domain in full (rest from reference TRBV2 and TRBJ2-5): EPEVTQTPSHQVTQMGQEVILRCVPISNHLYFYWYRQILGQKVEFLVSFYNNEISEKSEIFDDQFSVERPDGSNFTLKIRSTKLEDSAMYFCASSEEGLAQETQYFGPGTRLLVL.

The CDR3 reads CASGFRSASYEQYF. The CDR3 DNA reads as TGTGCCAGCGGTTTTAGGTCCGCATCCTACGAGCAGTACTTC. The chain combines TRBV6-5 with TRBJ2-7; no clear D gene. The V gene's germline CDR1 is MNHEY and CDR2 SVGAGI. V was shortened by 8 bases and J by 1 base, with 15 bases between the two germline ends. CDR3 length: 14 amino acids.

The chain has TRBV5-5 and TRBJ1-2; 8 bases line up with TRBD1. This CDR3 is 15 amino acids long. Germline V gives CDR1 SGHKS, CDR2 YYEKEE (reference sequence). Unmatched junction bases numbered 5, after V lost 0 bases and J lost 4 bases. This CDR3 reads CASSLAGTGVYGYTF. The CDR3, as DNA: TGTGCCAGCAGCTTGGCTGGGACAGGTGTCTATGGCTACACCTTC.

The chain joins TRBV19 to TRBJ1-2; a weak D match, TRBD1 (5 bases). The V gene lost 3 bases and the J gene lost 7 bases, with 12 bases spanning the gap. Germline V lookup: CDR1 LNHDA, CDR2 SQIVND (reference sequence). CDR3 length equals 13 residues. The CDR3 DNA reads TGTGCCAGTAGTATTGGGGCGGTTGCTGGCTACACCTTC. Translation gives CASSIGAVAGYTF. The full variable domain, rest sourced from reference TRBV19 and TRBJ1-2, is DGGITQSPKYLFRKEGQNVTLSCEQNLNHDAMYWYRQDPGQGLRLIYYSQIVNDFQKGDIAEGYSVSREKKESFPLTVTSAQKNPTAFYLCASSIGAVAGYTFGSGTRLTVV.

This clone was detected once. The V and J genes are TRBV5-1 and TRBJ2-1; D might be TRBD2 (5 bases). Per the germline V gene, CDR1 is SGHRS and CDR2 is YFSETQ. V was shortened by 0 bases and J by 7 bases, with 14 bases between the two germline ends. CDR3 length: 15 residues. CDR3 loop: CASSLDLGPGNEQFF. CDR3 DNA: TGCGCCAGCAGCTTGGATCTGGGTCCGGGGAATGAGCAGTTCTTC. Together with reference TRBV5-1 and TRBJ2-1, the CDR3 gives the full variable domain: KAGVTQTPRYLIKTRGQQVTLSCSPISGHRSVSWYQQTPGQGLQFLFEYFSETQRNKGNFPGRFSGRQFSNSRSEMNVSTLELGDSALYLCASSLDLGPGNEQFFGPGTRLTVL.

This chain uses TRBV27 with TRBJ2-5, with no clear D. This CDR3 is built from 11 residues. From germline, CDR1 is MNHEY and CDR2 SMNVEV (reference sequence). Trimming removed 9 bases at V and 6 bases at J, with 11 bases between. The CDR3 loop is CARDDRQTQYF. CDR3 nucleotide sequence: TGTGCCAGGGATGACCGTCAGACCCAGTACTTC.

This clone was recorded once. Here the CDR3 reads CASSYSVQGNKGYTF. In DNA form, the CDR3 reads TGTGCCAGCAGTTACTCCGTCCAGGGGAATAAGGGCTACACCTTC. The rearrangement links TRBV6-5 to TRBJ1-2, with D perhaps TRBD1 (6 bases). Trimming removed 0 bases from V and 8 bases from J, with 16 bases in between. The CDR3 is 15 amino acids. The V gene's germline CDR1 is MNHEY and CDR2 SVGAGI.

The V call is TRBV30, the J call TRBJ2-7; D remains unclear. Per germline, CDR1 GTSNPN and CDR2 SVGIG (reference sequence). CDR3 length: 12 amino acids. V shed 3 bases and J shed 3 bases, with 9 bases lying between them. CDR3 DNA sequence: TGTGCCTGGAGCCTTTCCCTCTACGAGCAGTACTTC. Protein sequence: CAWSLSLYEQYF.

This clone was seen only a few times. This rearrangement joins TRBV7-2 to TRBJ1-6; 7 positions agree with TRBD1. After removal of 2 bases from V and 8 bases from J, the junction contained 6 bases not matched to a gene. Germline CDR1 reads SGHTA; CDR2 reads FQGNSA. The CDR3 runs to 15 residues. The CDR3 DNA reads TGTGCCAGCAGCTTACAGACAGGGTGGGATTCACCCCTCCACTTT. Protein: CASSLQTGWDSPLHF.

Of note for this clone: The junction departs from the called germline gene at one end, perhaps through a read error. The gene calls are TRBV5-1 and TRBJ1-1, with TRBD1 identical over 9 bases. This CDR3 comprises 13 residues. Germline V gene lookup returns CDR1 SGHRS and CDR2 YFSETQ. CDR3 DNA sequence: TGTGCCAGCAGCCGGGACAGGGAACAGGGAGCTTTCTTT. It is translated as CASSRDREQGAFF. Full variable domain (rest looked up from reference TRBV5-1 and TRBJ1-1): KAGVTQTPRYLIKTRGQQVTLSCSPISGHRSVSWYQQTPGQGLQFLFEYFSETQRNKGNFPGRFSGRQFSNSRSEMNVSTLELGDSALYLCASSRDREQGAFFGQGTRLTVV.

As concerns this clone: At one boundary the junction diverges from the germline segment, which might be a read error. The V and J genes are TRBV6-1 and TRBJ2-7; D not resolved. The CDR3 runs 14 residues. Per germline, CDR1 MNHNS and CDR2 SASEGT. CDR3 residues: CASSESPGSYEQHF. CDR3 nucleotides: TGTGCCAGCAGTGAAAGTCCCGGATCCTACGAGCAGCACTTC.

CDR3 region: CASSRTGGGEQYF. CDR3 coding DNA: TGTGCCAGCTCACGGACAGGGGGAGGCGAGCAGTACTTC. This chain joins TRBV18 and TRBJ2-7; 10 positions agree with TRBD1. V was pared by 4 bases and J by 6 bases, with 3 bases of the junction left unmatched. The CDR3 contains 13 residues. Germline V gene sequence: CDR1 KGHSH, CDR2 LQKENI. The whole variable domain, remainder taken from reference TRBV18 and TRBJ2-7, is NAGVMQNPRHLVRRRGQEARLRCSPMKGHSHVYWYRQLPEEGLKFMVYLQKENIIDESGMPKERFSAEFPKEGPSILRIQQVVRGDSAAYFCASSRTGGGEQYFGPGTRLTVT.

This chain joins TRBV10-2 and TRBJ2-5, with 11 bases that match TRBD2. The J call may be incorrect, as the DNA end agrees better with TRBJ2-7. The CDR3 sequence is 17 residues long. The V gene's germline CDR1 is WSHSY and CDR2 SAAADI. As DNA, the CDR3 is TGCGCCAGCAGTGTCCCGAAGTCTAGCGGGGGGCACTACGAGCAGTACTTC. This codes for CASSVPKSSGGHYEQYF.

The V call is TRBV7-8, the J call TRBJ2-3, with a possible D match to TRBD2 (6 bases). CDR1 is SGHVS, CDR2 FQNEAQ, per germline. V shed 2 bases and J shed 5 bases, with 14 bases lying between them. This CDR3 is built from 15 residues. The CDR3 protein is CASSLTGGVKDTQYF. The CDR3 DNA is TGTGCCAGCAGCTTAACCGGGGGAGTGAAAGATACGCAGTATTTT. The whole variable domain, filled in from reference TRBV7-8 and TRBJ2-3, reads GAGVSQSPRYKVAKRGQDVALRCDPISGHVSLFWYQQALGQGPEFLTYFQNEAQLDKSGLPSDRFFAERPEGSVSTLKIQRTQQEDSAVYLCASSLTGGVKDTQYFGPGTRLTVL.